The next 22 T cell receptor beta chains were all read from a single sample in a study of PD-L1 blockade in urothelial cancer. Generated by immunoSEQ multiplex PCR, the TCRdb table keeps only in-frame clones and is missing some. Of roughly 63,000 clones listed, approximately 81% are singletons. Time point here: pretreatment peripheral blood. Sequenced material: PBMCs, taken around atezolizumab (anti-PD-L1) treatment. The receptors stem from a man in his 70s with urothelial cancer.

The chain is built from TRBV6-4 and TRBJ2-3, with TRBD2 matching over 8 bases. CDR1 and CDR2 (germline): MRHNA, SNTAGT. V dropped 0 bases and J dropped 7; count of bases not matched to a gene: 3. This CDR3 has 14 amino acids. The CDR3 bases are TGTGCCAGCAGTGACTCAGCGGGAGTAAATACGCAGTATTTT. Protein: CASSDSAGVNTQYF.

A few counts support this clone. This chain connects TRBV5-6 to TRBJ1-2, with a tentative D call TRBD1 (5 bases). The CDR3 has 13 residues. CDR1 is SGHDT and CDR2 is YYEEEE in the germline V gene. Trimming removed 4 bases at V and 3 bases at J, with 10 bases between. CDR3 region: CASSPDIYYGYTF. In nucleotides, the CDR3 is TGTGCCAGCAGCCCGGACATATACTATGGCTACACCTTC.

The chain has TRBV5-1 and TRBJ1-2; 9 bases are shared with TRBD1. The CDR3 covers 15 residues. CDR1 SGHRS and CDR2 YFSETQ come from the germline V gene. The trim removed 4 bases at V and 0 bases at J, leaving 4 bases unmatched. CDR3 in DNA: TGCGCCAGCAGCCTCGGGACAGGGACTAACTATGGCTACACCTTC. Translation: CASSLGTGTNYGYTF.

The V call is TRBV9, the J call TRBJ2-7; 8 bases match TRBD2. Germline CDR1 and CDR2: SGDLS and YYNGEE. The CDR3 contains 14 residues. J gave up 2 bases and V 4 bases, and 5 bases lay outside the gene matches. In DNA, the CDR3 is TGTGCCAGCAGCCGGGGACTAGGTACCTACGAGCAGTACTTC. It encodes CASSRGLGTYEQYF.

The chain links TRBV27 to TRBJ2-2; TRBD1 agrees at 9 bases. Germline CDR1 and CDR2: MNHEY and SMNVEV (reference sequence). With V trimmed by 4 bases and J by 8 bases, 11 bases remained unmatched. CDR3 length equals 16 residues. The DNA of the CDR3 is TGTGCCAGCAGTTCCGGGACAGGGCCACTAATTGGGGAGCTGTTTTTT. This encodes CASSSGTGPLIGELFF.

The rearrangement joins TRBV7-2 to TRBJ2-3, with 7 positions matching TRBD1. Germline assignment: CDR1 SGHTA and CDR2 FQGNSA. J lost 5 bases, V lost 3 bases, and 2 bases had no gene match. There are 13 residues in the CDR3. The CDR3 loop reads CASSFGTVDTQYF. CDR3 sequence (DNA): TGTGCCAGCAGCTTCGGGACAGTAGATACGCAGTATTTT.

V is TRBV6-5 and J is TRBJ2-1; 7 nucleotides agree with TRBD2. The junction had 11 bases not matched to a gene; V was cut back by 0 bases and J by 9 bases. This CDR3 has 16 amino acids. Germline loops: CDR1 MNHEY, CDR2 SVGAGI. CDR3 protein: CASSYSFQRDSPEQFF. CDR3 nucleotide sequence: TGTGCCAGCAGTTACTCGTTCCAGCGGGATTCTCCTGAGCAGTTCTTC.

The gene calls are TRBV6-5 and TRBJ2-7; 10 nucleotides match TRBD1. The V segment lost 4 bases and the J segment 5 bases; nucleotides outside the gene matches: 11. The germline V gene encodes CDR1 MNHEY and CDR2 SVGAGI. The CDR3 is made up of 16 amino acids. The CDR3 reads CASSLWATGGEDEQYF. In nucleotides, the CDR3 is TGTGCCAGCAGTTTATGGGCGACAGGGGGCGAAGACGAGCAGTACTTC.

The chain links TRBV10-1 to TRBJ1-1, with 7 bases identical to TRBD1. V lost 0 bases and J lost 6; bases outside the gene matches: 4. In germline, CDR1 is WNHNN, CDR2 SYGVQD (reference sequence). The CDR3 is 14 amino acids. The CDR3 protein is CASSESGGAAEAFF. CDR3 nucleotides: TGCGCCAGCAGTGAGTCAGGGGGCGCGGCTGAAGCTTTCTTT.

The chain recombines TRBV28 with TRBJ1-5, with D uncertain. V dropped 6 bases and J dropped 1 base, with 10 bases sitting between them. The CDR3 has 14 amino acids. Germline V gives CDR1 MDHEN, CDR2 SYDVKM. CDR3 sequence reads: CASRAGGSNQPQHF. The CDR3 bases are TGTGCCAGCAGGGCGGGTGGGAGCAATCAGCCCCAGCATTTT. Combining the CDR3 with reference TRBV28 and TRBJ1-5 gives the whole variable domain DVKVTQSSRYLVKRTGEKVFLECVQDMDHENMFWYRQDPGLGLRLIYFSYDVKMKEKGDIPEGYSVSREKKERFSLILESASTNQTSMYLCASRAGGSNQPQHFGDGTRLSIL.

The V call is TRBV7-9, the J call TRBJ2-7, with TRBD2 matching 12 bases. CDR3 length equals 17 residues. Germline CDR1 is SEHNR and CDR2 is FQNEAQ (reference sequence). With 6 bases clipped from V and 4 bases from J, the junction kept 13 bases outside the gene matches. The CDR3 loop reads CASSPQNLAGGEYEQYF. The CDR3 nucleotides read TGTGCCAGCAGTCCCCAAAATCTAGCGGGAGGGGAGTACGAGCAGTACTTC.

The V gene is TRBV29-1, the J gene TRBJ2-7, with D perhaps TRBD2 (5 bases). The length of the CDR3 is 15 residues. The germline CDR1 and CDR2 sequences are SQVTM and ANQGSEA. V was shortened by 2 bases and J by 5 bases, with 19 bases between the two germline ends. CDR3 coding DNA: TGCAGCGTTGAATTGGAGGAGAGGGTTACCCACGAGCAGTACTTC. Residues: CSVELEERVTHEQYF.

V usage is TRBV4-2 and J usage is TRBJ2-1; tentatively, D is TRBD2 (5 bases). The germline V gene has CDR1 LGHNA and CDR2 YNFKEQ. This CDR3 spans 16 amino acids. The V gene lost 0 bases and the J gene lost 7 bases, with 16 bases spanning the gap. The CDR3 protein is CASSQDRRTEVNEQFF. The CDR3 DNA sequence: TGTGCCAGCAGCCAAGATCGTAGGACGGAGGTAAATGAGCAGTTCTTC.

The J gene is TRBJ2-1, the V gene TRBV9; tentatively, D is TRBD2 (7 bases). Trimming cost V 4 bases and J 12 bases, with 20 bases left between them. Germline CDR1 is SGDLS and CDR2 is YYNGEE. CDR3 length: 14 amino acids. In nucleotides, the CDR3 is TGTGCCAGCAGCCCGGGGGCGGGAGCTTTCGGGCAGTTCTTC. Translating it yields CASSPGAGAFGQFF.

This rearrangement joins TRBV27 to TRBJ2-3, with a possible D match to TRBD1 (5 bases). This CDR3 region has 13 residues. With 0 bases removed from V and 11 bases from J, the gap between germline ends came to 12 bases. Germline V gene sequence: CDR1 MNHEY, CDR2 SMNVEV (reference sequence). CDR3 protein: CASSLSRRVRQYF. CDR3 in DNA: TGTGCCAGCAGTTTATCCCGCAGGGTAAGGCAGTATTTT.

Only a few counts were recorded for this clone. V usage is TRBV7-8 and J usage is TRBJ2-3; weak D call: TRBD2 (5 bases). CDR3 size: 13 residues. Per the germline V gene, CDR1 is SGHVS and CDR2 is FQNEAQ. The ends were cut back, 7 bases at V and 0 bases at J, with 8 bases in the middle. Here the CDR3 DNA reads TGTGCCAGCAAGTGGACTAGCACAGATACGCAGTATTTT. Amino acids: CASKWTSTDTQYF.

The chain links TRBV4-1 to TRBJ2-1; 12 nucleotides line up with TRBD2. The J segment lost 8 bases and the V segment lost 0 bases, leaving 8 bases of the junction unmatched. The length of the CDR3 is 17 residues. Germline V gene lookup returns CDR1 MGHRA and CDR2 YSYEKL. DNA for the CDR3: TGCGCCAGCAGCCAAGACCGACTAGCGGGAGATGGGGATGAGCAGTTCTTC. This encodes CASSQDRLAGDGDEQFF.

This clone was detected once. The V call is TRBV4-1, the J call TRBJ1-4, with 7 nucleotides matching TRBD1. Germline lookup yields CDR1 MGHRA and CDR2 YSYEKL. The trim removed 1 base at V and 1 base at J, leaving 6 bases unmatched. This CDR3 is 17 amino acids long. The CDR3 sequence is CASSQGKRQGTNEKLFF. CDR3 nucleotide sequence: TGCGCCAGCAGCCAAGGAAAGCGACAGGGAACTAATGAAAAACTGTTTTTT.

This clone was observed a single time. V usage is TRBV5-1 and J usage is TRBJ2-7; no clear D gene. This CDR3 is built from 15 residues. V was shortened by 4 bases and J by 2 bases, with 16 bases between the two germline ends. In germline, CDR1 is SGHRS, CDR2 YFSETQ. This CDR3 reads CASSTRLAKPYEQYF. The CDR3 DNA reads TGCGCCAGCAGCACACGATTAGCCAAGCCCTACGAGCAGTACTTC.

For the CDR3, the DNA is TGTGCCAGCAGCTTAGAAGGGACTAGCGGGAGCGATGAGCAGTTCTTC. Protein: CASSLEGTSGSDEQFF. The chain joins TRBV11-3 to TRBJ2-1; 14 bases align to TRBD2. CDR1 SGHNT and CDR2 YENEEA come from the germline V gene. With 0 bases clipped from V and 8 bases from J, the junction kept 3 bases outside the gene matches. The CDR3 length is 16 residues.

A few counts support this clone. The genes are TRBV6-6 and TRBJ1-1, with D uncertain. This CDR3 has 15 residues. Trimming left V 2 bases short and J 6 bases short, with 16 bases between. The V gene's germline CDR1 is MNHNY and CDR2 SVGAGI (reference sequence). DNA of the CDR3: TGTGCCAGCAGTTACCTACCGGGAAGAAGCGCTGAAGCTTTCTTT. It translates to CASSYLPGRSAEAFF.

The chain uses TRBV7-2 and TRBJ2-1, with 10 bases that match TRBD2. The germline V gene encodes CDR1 SGHTA and CDR2 FQGNSA. V lost 4 bases and J lost 5; bases outside the gene matches: 11. This CDR3 is 17 amino acids long. This chain's CDR3 is CASSSPPGLAGDNEQFF. The CDR3 DNA reads TGTGCCAGCAGCTCCCCCCCGGGGCTAGCGGGAGACAATGAGCAGTTCTTC.